Listed below are T cell receptor beta chains from one sample, sequenced in a study of blood T cell repertoires in COVID-19. Repertoires were generated with immunoSEQ multiplex PCR, while TCRdb's copy carries only in-frame clones and drops some. The sample gives some 97,000 clones, about 88% of which show up once; roughly 7.3% is in the top ten. The sample consisted of peripheral blood. Receptor source: a man aged 30 to 45 in a cohort sampled during active COVID-19. CDR3s include the opening cysteine and the closing phenylalanine or tryptophan. The D gene is left open where the match is weak. Expanded clones get a size class; other rows say once, few or many, or leave the size out.

d_gene	v_gene	j_gene	abundance	CDR3aa	CDR3nt
.	TRBV19	TRBJ2-7	.	CASSPKGLPLYEQYF	TGTGCCAGTAGTCCAAAGGGACTGCCTCTCTACGAGCAGTACTTC
TRBD1	TRBV11-2	TRBJ2-7	.	CASRPTGVYEQYF	TGTGCCAGCAGACCTACAGGGGTCTACGAGCAGTACTTC
TRBD2	TRBV14	TRBJ2-3	.	CASSPRDYLSTDTQYF	TGTGCCAGCAGCCCCCGGGACTACCTATCGACAGATACGCAGTATTTT
.	TRBV25-1	TRBJ2-3	.	CASRGGGTQYF	TGTGCCAGCAGGGGTGGGGGCACGCAGTATTTT
.	TRBV27	TRBJ2-7	.	CASSPHWGQGNFWSYEQYF	TGTGCCAGCAGTCCCCATTGGGGACAAGGGAACTTCTGGTCCTACGAGCAGTACTTC
TRBD1	TRBV7-9	TRBJ1-4	.	CASSLGGTGNEKLFF	TGTGCCAGCAGCTTAGGTGGGACAGGGAATGAAAAACTGTTTTTT
TRBD2	TRBV11-2	TRBJ2-7	.	CASSLGRGGLYEQYF	TGTGCCAGCAGCTTAGGACGGGGGGGGCTCTACGAGCAGTACTTC
TRBD1	TRBV5-1	TRBJ2-3	.	CASSPQGVGDTQYF	TGCGCCAGCAGCCCACAGGGGGTTGGAGATACGCAGTATTTT
.	TRBV6-6	TRBJ2-1	.	CASRGRLVSDNEQFF	TGTGCCAGCAGGGGACGACTAGTCAGTGACAATGAGCAGTTCTTC
TRBD2	TRBV27	TRBJ2-3	.	CASSSALGLAGLMRTDTQYF	TGTGCCAGCAGCTCAGCCTTAGGACTAGCGGGGTTGATGAGGACAGATACGCAGTATTTT
.	TRBV19	TRBJ2-3	.	CASRTRDTNTDTQYF	TGTGCCAGTAGGACCCGGGACACGAACACAGATACGCAGTATTTT
.	TRBV21-1	TRBJ2-7	.	CASSNSERADEQYF	TGTGCCAGCAGCAATTCCGAGCGGGCGGATGAGCAGTACTTC
TRBD1	TRBV6-1	TRBJ2-1	.	CASSEVPTGGEQFF	TGTGCCAGCAGTGAAGTGCCTACAGGGGGGGAGCAGTTCTTC
TRBD2	TRBV27	TRBJ2-7	.	CASSLMSSGNTYEQYF	TGTGCCAGCAGTTTGATGTCTAGCGGGAATACCTACGAGCAGTACTTC
TRBD2	TRBV5-4	TRBJ2-2	.	CASSAGGMDTGELFF	TGTGCCAGCAGTGCGGGGGGGATGGACACCGGGGAGCTGTTTTTT
.	TRBV27	TRBJ2-2	.	CASSFGNTGELFF	TGTGCCAGCAGTTTCGGGAACACCGGGGAGCTGTTTTTT
.	TRBV11-2	TRBJ2-7	.	CASSVGGSYEQYF	TGTGCCAGCAGCGTCGGGGGCTCCTACGAGCAGTACTTC
.	TRBV5-4	TRBJ1-4	few	CASSLGSPATNEKLFF	TGTGCCAGCAGCCTGGGGTCTCCAGCAACTAATGAAAAACTGTTTTTT
TRBD1	TRBV4-2	TRBJ2-7	.	CASSQATGSSYEQYF	TGTGCCAGCAGCCAGGCGACAGGGAGCTCCTACGAGCAGTACTTC
TRBD1	TRBV29-1	TRBJ2-5	.	CSVAPAGGQETQYF	TGCAGCGTTGCGCCGGCAGGGGGACAAGAGACCCAGTACTTC
TRBD1	TRBV6-5	TRBJ1-5	.	CASSNRGGGNQPQHF	TGTGCCAGCAGTAACAGGGGTGGAGGCAATCAGCCCCAGCATTTT
.	TRBV7-9	TRBJ2-3	.	CASSKTGGLGADTQYF	TGTGCCAGCAGCAAAACTGGTGGGTTGGGCGCAGATACGCAGTATTTT
.	TRBV5-8	TRBJ1-4	.	CASSLGDRANEKLFF	TGTGCCAGCAGTCTAGGGGATCGGGCTAATGAAAAACTGTTTTTT
.	TRBV7-8	TRBJ2-7	.	CASSPGLALSYEQYF	TGTGCCAGCAGCCCCGGACTTGCACTCTCCTACGAGCAGTACTTC
.	TRBV6-5	TRBJ1-4	.	CASSRTANNEKLFF	TGTGCCAGCAGTCGGACAGCTAATAATGAAAAACTGTTTTTT
TRBD1	TRBV18	TRBJ1-2	.	CASSRDRVALGNYGYTF	TGTGCCAGCTCACGGGACAGGGTCGCCCTAGGGAACTATGGCTACACCTTC
TRBD2	TRBV24-1	TRBJ2-1	.	CATSDPRTSGGSGISEQFF	TGTGCCACCAGTGACCCTCGGACTAGCGGGGGTTCGGGAATTAGTGAGCAGTTCTTC
.	TRBV29-1	TRBJ2-7	.	CSARTDNYEQYF	TGCAGCGCCCGGACAGATAACTACGAGCAGTACTTC
.	TRBV7-6	TRBJ2-3	.	CASQLNGVGITDTQYF	TGTGCCAGCCAGCTTAATGGCGTGGGCATCACAGATACGCAGTATTTT
TRBD2	TRBV7-9	TRBJ2-1	.	CASSLRASGGNEQFF	TGTGCCAGCAGCTTACGGGCTAGCGGGGGGAATGAGCAGTTCTTC
TRBD1	TRBV6-1	TRBJ1-3	few	CASSEGQGGNTIYF	TGTGCCAGCAGTGAGGGACAGGGTGGAAACACCATATATTTT
.	TRBV19	TRBJ2-1	.	CASSISPYGDEQFF	TGTGCCAGTAGTATCTCACCCTACGGGGATGAGCAGTTCTTC
TRBD1	TRBV3-1/TRBV3-2	TRBJ1-1	.	CASSLPGQGDSEAFF	TGTGCCAGCAGCCTTCCGGGACAGGGGGACTCTGAAGCTTTCTTT
.	TRBV7-8	TRBJ2-5	.	CASSLALRRSETQYF	TGTGCCAGCAGCTTAGCGCTGAGGCGATCAGAGACCCAGTACTTC
.	TRBV9	TRBJ2-1	.	CASSVEYSRQFF	TGTGCCAGCAGCGTAGAGTACTCCCGGCAGTTCTTC
.	TRBV19	TRBJ2-5	.	CASSMYLLEETQYF	TGTGCCAGTAGTATGTATCTACTAGAAGAGACCCAGTACTTC
TRBD1	TRBV7-9	TRBJ2-7	.	CASSHSTGAYEQYF	TGTGCCAGCAGCCATTCGACAGGGGCCTACGAGCAGTACTTC
TRBD1	TRBV2	TRBJ2-7	few	CASRGTGVYEQYF	TGTGCCAGCAGGGGGACAGGGGTATACGAGCAGTACTTC
TRBD1	TRBV2	TRBJ2-3	.	CASSTQGDADTQYF	TGTGCCAGCAGCACACAGGGGGACGCAGATACGCAGTATTTT
.	TRBV5-6	TRBJ2-7	.	CASSPGQGGYEQYF	TGTGCCAGCAGCCCTGGACAGGGAGGGTACGAGCAGTACTTC
.	TRBV6-1	TRBJ1-5	.	CASSEVVEQPQHF	TGTGCCAGCAGTGAAGTGGTTGAGCAGCCCCAGCATTTT
TRBD2	TRBV2	TRBJ2-7	once	CASRRLAGTGYEQYF	TGTGCCAGCAGGAGACTAGCGGGGACCGGCTACGAGCAGTACTTC
TRBD2	TRBV2	TRBJ2-5	.	CASSGLAEQETQYF	TGTGCCAGCAGCGGACTAGCGGAGCAAGAGACCCAGTACTTC
.	TRBV9	TRBJ1-6	.	CARSGGDGGGSPLHF	TGTGCCCGCAGCGGGGGGGACGGGGGGGGTTCACCCCTCCACTTT
.	TRBV6-5	TRBJ1-2	.	CASTNPPHKYGYTF	TGTGCCAGCACCAATCCCCCTCACAAATATGGCTACACCTTC